A single sample is the source of the 4 T cell receptor beta chains below, sequenced in a study of blood T cell repertoires in COVID-19. Here immunoSEQ multiplex PCR was the method, and the copy in TCRdb shows in-frame clones only, minus some. The profile shows nearly 300,000 clones, roughly 91% of them singletons. Sequenced: PBMCs or T cells enriched from blood (not recorded which). These receptors were collected from a woman aged 45-60 years who had been exposed to COVID-19.

The sample holds one count of this clone. This chain connects TRBV10-3 to TRBJ1-2; D perhaps matches TRBD1 (5 bases). This CDR3 has 12 amino acids. Trimming pared 6 bases from V and 4 bases from J, leaving 9 bases between. CDR1 is ENHRY and CDR2 is SYGVKD in the germline V gene. In DNA form, the CDR3 reads TGTGCCATCAGGGGGGGTGGCTATGGCTACACCTTC. This encodes CAIRGGGYGYTF.

The chain couples TRBV2 to TRBJ2-3; D is possibly TRBD1 (6 bases). The germline V and J ends were trimmed by 5 bases and 2 bases, with 11 bases remaining between them. CDR3 length: 14 residues. In germline, CDR1 is SNHLY, CDR2 FYNNEI. The CDR3 is CASSPTGNTDTQYF. In DNA form, the CDR3 reads TGTGCCAGCAGTCCAACAGGGAACACAGATACGCAGTATTTT.

This clone was observed a single time. In the same sample, other DNA sequences code for this CDR3. This CDR3 is CASSIGPGAYEQYF. The CDR3 DNA reads as TGTGCCAGTAGTATAGGGCCGGGAGCCTACGAGCAGTACTTC. This chain links TRBV19 with TRBJ2-7; D perhaps matches TRBD2 (6 bases). Germline loops: CDR1 LNHDA, CDR2 SQIVND (reference sequence). CDR3 length equals 14 residues. V was cut by 1 base and J by 2 bases, with 9 bases left in between.

The chain uses TRBV6-5 and TRBJ1-5; unclear D gene. Germline V lookup: CDR1 MNHEY, CDR2 SVGAGI. Trimming removed 4 bases from V and 7 bases from J, with 8 bases in between. The CDR3 has 12 residues. The CDR3: CASSSREQPQHF. The CDR3 DNA reads as TGTGCCAGCAGTTCTAGGGAGCAGCCCCAGCATTTT.